This TCR beta chain stems from a study of blood T cell repertoires in COVID-19. The method was immunoSEQ multiplex PCR; TCRdb's version includes in-frame clones alone and lacks a portion of them. Of about 480,000 clones in the sample, about 87% were seen once. Germline V gene data show CDR1 as KGHSH and CDR2 as LQKENI. CDR3 length: 13 residues. V lost 1 base and J 6 bases, leaving 9 bases between the germline ends. A few counts support this clone. Other DNA sequences from this sample encode an identical CDR3 as well. Sequences were obtained from peripheral blood. The J gene is TRBJ1-2, the V gene TRBV18, with D possibly being TRBD1 (6 bases). The sequence came from a woman aged 50 to 60 with COVID-19, enrolled during active disease. CDR3 sequence (DNA): TGTGCCAGCTCACCACGACAGGAGGATGGCTACACCTTC. The encoded protein is CASSPRQEDGYTF.